The entry below describes one TCR beta chain. The data stem from a study of blood T cell repertoires in COVID-19. Losses at the gene ends were 5 bases for V and 0 bases for J; bases not matched to a gene: 7. Per the germline V gene, CDR1 is MNHEY and CDR2 is SMNVEV (reference sequence). This CDR3 has 15 residues. TCRdb's copy holds only in-frame clones and misses some; the assay was immunoSEQ multiplex PCR. The repertoire consists of under 150,000 clones, with 85% occurring once and the leading ten covering 6.2%. Sequenced: PBMCs or T cells enriched from blood (not recorded which). This chain uses TRBV27 with TRBJ2-7, with 7 bases aligning to TRBD1. This receptor was taken from a woman aged 40 to 50 who had recovered from COVID-19. The CDR3 region has the DNA TGTGCCAGCAGTGTGACAGGGCGAAGCTCCTACGAGCAGTACTTC. This translates into CASSVTGRSSYEQYF.